This TCR beta chain was retrieved from a study of OX40 agonist ivuxolimab in advanced cancers. Using immunoSEQ multiplex PCR, the repertoire was profiled, and TCRdb retains in-frame clones only, with some absent. Among more than 70,000 clones listed, 91% were seen once. Trimming stripped 3 bases from V and 5 bases from J, with 13 bases between. The CDR3 contains 14 residues. Germline loops: CDR1 KGHSH, CDR2 LQKENI. This material consisted of CD4+ or CD8+ T cells sorted from blood, taken in a trial of the OX40 agonist ivuxolimab. This sequence originates from an adult with an advanced solid tumor such as melanoma, head and neck, liver or kidney cancer. The rearrangement links TRBV18 to TRBJ1-1, with D uncertain. Here the CDR3 DNA reads TGTGCCAGCTCACCCCAAGGTGTCGATACTGAAGCTTTCTTT. It specifies CASSPQGVDTEAFF.